These 30 T cell receptor beta chains were sequenced from one sample in a study of T cell changes during pregnancy in multiple sclerosis. Clones were sequenced by immunoSEQ multiplex PCR, and TCRdb holds only the in-frame ones, with some missing. The sample contains tens of thousands of clones, 91% of which appear only once. Material: CD4+ T cells from peripheral blood mononuclear cells, obtained before pregnancy. Receptors originate from a female donor with multiple sclerosis, enrolled in a pregnancy study.

This chain uses TRBV5-1 with TRBJ2-2, with D perhaps matching TRBD1 (5 bases). Trimming took off 3 bases at V and 3 bases at J, with 18 bases between the two ends. This CDR3 is 17 amino acids long. CDR1 and CDR2 from the germline V gene are SGHRS and YFSETQ. CDR3 sequence: CASSSKSDKFYTGELFF. The CDR3 bases are TGCGCCAGCAGCTCGAAATCGGACAAATTTTACACCGGGGAGCTGTTTTTT.

The chain couples TRBV18 to TRBJ1-3; D remains unclear. Trimming removed 3 bases at V and 0 bases at J, with 12 bases between. CDR1 is KGHSH and CDR2 is LQKENI in the germline V gene. CDR3 length equals 16 residues. This CDR3 reads CASSPIRTNSGNTIYF. The CDR3 bases are TGTGCCAGCTCACCTATTCGAACTAACTCTGGAAACACCATATATTTT.

With respect to this clone: This sample includes further DNA sequences coding for the same CDR3. The V gene is TRBV14, the J gene TRBJ1-6; D not certain. The V end lost 4 bases, the J end lost 8 bases, and 6 bases lay between the germline ends. Per the germline V gene, CDR1 is SGHDN and CDR2 is FVKESK. CDR3 length equals 12 residues. In DNA, the CDR3 is TGTGCCAGCAGCCCTTTCGATTCACCCCTCCACTTT. This translates into CASSPFDSPLHF.

The chain combines TRBV7-2 with TRBJ2-5; a weak D match, TRBD1 (6 bases). The CDR3 is made up of 16 amino acids. The V and J ends lost 4 bases and 4 bases respectively, with 19 bases between them. In germline, CDR1 is SGHTA, CDR2 FQGNSA. The DNA of the CDR3 is TGTGCCAGCAGCTCAATCCCGAGAGGGGGTGTAGAGACCCAGTACTTC. Residues: CASSSIPRGGVETQYF.

J is TRBJ1-1 and V is TRBV7-2, with TRBD1 matching over 8 bases. The CDR3 extends over 16 amino acids. Germline trimming cut 3 bases from V and 5 bases from J; bases unmatched to any gene: 11. Per germline, CDR1 SGHTA and CDR2 FQGNSA. The CDR3 DNA reads as TGTGCCAGCAGCTTTAGCAGGGCAGGGGGCGTAACTGAAGCTTTCTTT. Translating it yields CASSFSRAGGVTEAFF.

The genes are TRBV10-3 and TRBJ2-1, with TRBD2 matching over 16 bases. Germline V gene data show CDR1 as ENHRY and CDR2 as SYGVKD. The V segment lost 6 bases and the J segment 8 bases; nucleotides outside the gene matches: 13. This CDR3 is 18 amino acids long. The CDR3 here is CAISGTSGGALNFDEQFF. The CDR3 DNA follows: TGTGCCATCAGCGGGACTAGCGGGGGGGCCCTGAACTTCGATGAGCAGTTCTTC.

In this sample, this clone turned up once. This rearrangement joins TRBV4-3 to TRBJ2-2, with D maybe TRBD2 (5 bases). CDR1 and CDR2 from the germline V gene are LGHNA and YSLEER. Trimming took 0 bases from V and 1 from J, leaving 9 bases between them. This CDR3 region has 16 residues. CDR3 loop: CASSQDGKGNTGELFF. The CDR3 DNA reads as TGCGCCAGCAGCCAAGACGGGAAGGGGAACACCGGGGAGCTGTTTTTT.

This clone showed up just once. J is TRBJ2-1 and V is TRBV5-4; 15 bases align to TRBD2. Losses at the gene ends were 3 bases for V and 6 bases for J; bases not matched to a gene: 4. This CDR3 contains 16 residues. Germline V gene sequence: CDR1 SGHNT, CDR2 YYREEE (reference sequence). The CDR3, as DNA: TGTGCCAGCAGCTCAGAGGGACTAGCGGGGGGCAATGAGCAGTTCTTC. It specifies CASSSEGLAGGNEQFF.

The gene calls are TRBV2 and TRBJ2-1, with 7 bases aligning to TRBD1. Germline V gene data show CDR1 as SNHLY and CDR2 as FYNNEI. With 9 bases clipped from V and 0 bases from J, the junction kept 5 bases outside the gene matches. The CDR3 consists of 14 residues. The CDR3, as DNA: TGTGCCAGGAACAGGGGTAGCTCCTACAATGAGCAGTTCTTC. As protein: CARNRGSSYNEQFF.

The rearrangement uses TRBV18 and TRBJ2-5; 9 bases are shared with TRBD1. J gave up 3 bases and V 6 bases, and 2 bases lay outside the gene matches. Germline CDR1 and CDR2: KGHSH and LQKENI. CDR3 length: 13 residues. As DNA, the CDR3 is TGTGCCAGCTCCGGACAGGGGAAAGAGACCCAGTACTTC. Its protein is CASSGQGKETQYF.

This clone was seen just once. V and J are TRBV7-8 and TRBJ1-2; 7 bases fit TRBD1. Germline loops: CDR1 SGHVS, CDR2 FQNEAQ. V shed 1 base, J shed 2 bases, and the junction held 4 bases outside the gene matches. The CDR3 covers 15 residues. This CDR3 reads CASSLVETGNYGYTF. The CDR3 DNA is TGTGCCAGCAGCTTAGTCGAGACAGGGAACTATGGCTACACCTTC.

This chain uses TRBV19 with TRBJ1-2; D possibly corresponds to TRBD1 (5 bases). CDR1 is LNHDA, CDR2 SQIVND, per germline (reference sequence). CDR3 length: 16 residues. Between the trimmed V and J ends, which lost 2 bases and 6 bases, there was a span of 19 bases. The CDR3 sequence is CASSILLPRGGDGYTF. The DNA for the CDR3 is TGTGCCAGTAGTATACTATTACCGCGGGGCGGAGATGGCTACACCTTC.

To note about this clone: The junction departs from germline at one end; a sequencing error may be responsible. The same CDR3 can be traced to other DNA sequences in this sample. The chain carries TRBV20-1 and TRBJ1-1; D gene unclear. The CDR3 is 9 amino acids. Germline assignment: CDR1 DFQATT and CDR2 SNEGSKA (reference sequence). The CDR3 is CSARVGSDF. The CDR3 nucleotides are TGCAGTGCTAGGGTTGGGAGTGATTTT.

The J gene is TRBJ1-6, the V gene TRBV19; D might be TRBD1 (5 bases). This CDR3 spans 16 amino acids. Germline V CDR1 and CDR2: LNHDA, SQIVND (reference sequence). The V gene lost 3 bases and the J gene lost 0 bases, with 9 bases spanning the gap. CDR3 in amino acids: CASSMGLSSYNSPLHF. The CDR3 DNA sequence: TGTGCCAGTAGTATGGGACTGAGCTCCTATAATTCACCCCTCCACTTT.

The count of this clone is one. The chain employs TRBV18 and TRBJ2-3; 16 bases agree with TRBD2. Germline V CDR1 and CDR2: KGHSH, LQKENI. Trimming took 3 bases from V and 4 from J; bases not matched to a gene: 10. CDR3 length: 19 amino acids. CDR3 in amino acids: CASSPVPGLAGGPADTQYF. CDR3 nucleotide sequence: TGTGCCAGCTCACCCGTCCCGGGACTAGCGGGGGGGCCTGCAGATACGCAGTATTTT.

V is TRBV18 and J is TRBJ1-4; D gene unclear. The CDR3 is 13 amino acids. V was pared by 3 bases and J by 3 bases, with 5 bases between. Germline loops: CDR1 KGHSH, CDR2 LQKENI. Here the CDR3 DNA reads TGTGCCAGCTCACCCTTCCCTAATGAAAAACTGTTTTTT. Translating gives CASSPFPNEKLFF.

CDR3 sequence (DNA): TGTGCCAGCAGCGCGACAGGAGCGGTCACCGGGGAGCTGTTTTTT. It translates to CASSATGAVTGELFF. V gene TRBV9 combines with J gene TRBJ2-2; D perhaps matches TRBD1 (6 bases). This CDR3 contains 15 residues. In germline, CDR1 is SGDLS, CDR2 YYNGEE. V was trimmed by 3 bases and J by 4 bases, leaving 13 bases between them.

The CDR3 coding sequence is TGTGCCAGCAGCTTCTCCCCGAGGAGGGACTTTTTGAACACTGAAGCTTTCTTT. Its translation is CASSFSPRRDFLNTEAFF. This chain joins TRBV7-8 and TRBJ1-1; tentatively, D is TRBD1 (5 bases). CDR1 is SGHVS and CDR2 is FQNEAQ in the germline V gene. The CDR3 has 18 amino acids. V lost 3 bases and J lost 0, with 20 bases in between.

The chain is built from TRBV5-8 and TRBJ1-3; D gene uncertain. The CDR3 consists of 15 residues. CDR1 is SGHTS and CDR2 is YDEGEE in the germline V gene. V was trimmed by 2 bases and J by 0 bases, leaving 9 bases between them. The CDR3 loop reads CASSFGLVSGNTIYF. The CDR3 DNA is TGTGCCAGCAGCTTTGGACTGGTCTCTGGAAACACCATATATTTT.

The CDR3 DNA follows: TGTGCCAGTAGTATAGAGGGAGGTAGGGGTGAAGGTTCACCCCTCCACTTT. Its translation is CASSIEGGRGEGSPLHF. The J gene is TRBJ1-6, the V gene TRBV19; a possible D gene is TRBD1 (5 bases). V was shortened by 0 bases and J by 9 bases, with 18 bases between the two germline ends. The CDR3 contains 17 residues. The germline V gene has CDR1 LNHDA and CDR2 SQIVND (reference sequence).

For the CDR3, the DNA is TGTGCCTGGGATCCCGGGGGACTAGTTACAGATACGCAGTATTTT. It is translated as CAWDPGGLVTDTQYF. This chain links TRBV30 with TRBJ2-3, with 8 bases identical to TRBD2. The CDR3 totals 15 residues. Trimming at V came to 5 bases and at J to 3 bases, leaving 10 bases not matched to a gene. Per the germline V gene, CDR1 is GTSNPN and CDR2 is SVGIG (reference sequence).

This CDR3 reads CASSRATGHTGELFF. The CDR3 bases are TGTGCCAGCAGCCGGGCGACAGGGCACACCGGGGAGCTGTTTTTT. The J gene is TRBJ2-2, the V gene TRBV5-5; 7 bases fit TRBD1. CDR1 and CDR2 (germline): SGHKS, YYEKEE (reference sequence). The CDR3 sequence is 15 residues long. Losses at the gene ends were 4 bases for V and 3 bases for J; bases not matched to a gene: 6.

The chain combines TRBV5-6 with TRBJ1-1; the D gene is possibly TRBD1 (6 bases). V lost 4 bases and J lost 1, with 11 bases in between. Germline assignment: CDR1 SGHDT and CDR2 YYEEEE. CDR3 length: 14 residues. The CDR3 coding sequence is TGTGCCAGCAGCACCACAGGGTGGAACACTGAAGCTTTCTTT. As protein: CASSTTGWNTEAFF. The variable domain in full, with the rest retrieved from reference TRBV5-6 and TRBJ1-1, is DAGVTQSPTHLIKTRGQQVTLRCSPKSGHDTVSWYQQALGQGPQFIFQYYEEEERQRGNFPDRFSGHQFPNYSSELNVNALLLGDSALYLCASSTTGWNTEAFFGQGTRLTVV.

The count of this clone is one. The chain couples TRBV7-9 to TRBJ1-1; D call uncertain. The germline V gene encodes CDR1 SEHNR and CDR2 FQNEAQ (reference sequence). V lost 2 bases and J lost 10, with 23 bases in between. The CDR3 spans 16 residues. The CDR3 coding sequence is TGTGCCAGCAGCTTATTAACCCCAGGCGAACGAAGGCGAGCTTTCTTT. It codes for CASSLLTPGERRRAFF.

The chain combines TRBV6-5 with TRBJ2-7; D might be TRBD2 (5 bases). Germline V gene lookup returns CDR1 MNHEY and CDR2 SVGAGI. The CDR3 has 16 amino acids. V lost 2 bases, J lost 0 bases, and 14 bases lay in between. DNA of the CDR3: TGTGCCAGCAGTTACCCGAGAGGGAATAGCTCCTACGAGCAGTACTTC. Protein: CASSYPRGNSSYEQYF.

This clone was seen a single time. The chain uses TRBV9 and TRBJ2-2; TRBD2 might be the D (5 bases). Trimming removed 2 bases from V and 1 base from J, with 9 bases in between. This CDR3 contains 15 residues. Germline assignment: CDR1 SGDLS and CDR2 YYNGEE. The CDR3 bases are TGTGCCAGCAGCGTCGAGGGCTTGAACACCGGGGAGCTGTTTTTT. This codes for CASSVEGLNTGELFF.

The V gene is TRBV6-6, the J gene TRBJ2-7; TRBD2 agrees at 8 bases. Germline V lookup: CDR1 MNHNY, CDR2 SVGAGI (reference sequence). Trimming cost V 3 bases and J 1 base; bases outside gene matches: 8. The length of the CDR3 is 16 residues. CDR3 sequence (DNA): TGTGCCAGCAGTTATCAAACGGGGGGGCTTTCCTACGAGCAGTACTTC. Translated: CASSYQTGGLSYEQYF.

The rearrangement links TRBV7-6 to TRBJ2-5; D is ambiguous. V was cut by 5 bases and J by 5 bases, with 12 bases left in between. Germline V lookup: CDR1 SGHVS, CDR2 FNYEAQ. This CDR3 region has 13 residues. DNA of the CDR3: TGTGCCAGCAGCCAGGAACATCCGGAGACCCAGTACTTC. As protein: CASSQEHPETQYF.

J is TRBJ1-6 and V is TRBV7-3; D not certain. Trimming left V 5 bases short and J 7 bases short, with 12 bases between. The CDR3 has 14 residues. Germline loops: CDR1 SGHTA, CDR2 FQGTGA. CDR3 sequence: CASSRNRGNSPLHF. The DNA for the CDR3 is TGTGCCAGCAGCCGAAATCGGGGAAATTCACCCCTCCACTTT.

The chain couples TRBV4-1 to TRBJ2-7; the match to TRBD2 covers 8 bases. Germline values: CDR1 MGHRA, CDR2 YSYEKL. J lost 4 bases, V lost 1 base, and 9 bases had no gene match. The CDR3 has 16 amino acids. This CDR3 reads CASSQGQTGGRYEQYF. The DNA of the CDR3 is TGCGCCAGCAGCCAAGGGCAGACGGGGGGGCGATACGAGCAGTACTTC.